This T cell receptor beta chain derives from a study of shared clonotypes between healthy human individuals. V shed 2 bases and J shed 5 bases, with 10 bases lying between them. The CDR3 runs to 13 residues. Germline CDR1 and CDR2: SGHNT and YYREEE (reference sequence). Original handling: Filtering differed because ImmunoSEQ produced junction-only sequences that carried no quality scores. TCRdb's copy holds only in-frame clones and misses some; the assay was immunoSEQ multiplex PCR. V and J calls and clone size are those listed in that table; D and trimming were worked out from the DNA. The sample lists about 490,000 clones; around 80% were seen once. Healthy adults negative for HIV, lacking recent acute infections or vaccinations, served as donors. The study drew all its donors from Caucasian adults living in Nashville, Tennessee.

The sample consisted of PBMCs. The chain carries TRBV5-4 and TRBJ1-1, with unresolved D. This clonotype was sampled from a woman in her forties in good health. Some clones in this sample may be carry-over from other donors' samples. The CDR3 spells CASSFDVGTEAFF. The CDR3, as DNA: TGTGCCAGCAGCTTCGATGTCGGTACTGAAGCTTTCTTT.